The TCR beta chain under discussion was sequenced for a study of cytomegalovirus exposure and HLA in healthy donors. The length of the CDR3 is 14 residues. J was trimmed by 2 bases and V by 4 bases; bases with no gene match: 3. Germline V CDR1 and CDR2: SGHRS, YFSETQ. The PCR was carried out with 60 Vbeta primers and 13 Jbeta primers. This table comes from immunoSEQ multiplex PCR, and its TCRdb copy is limited to in-frame clones, with some not included. The sample lists about 150,000 clones; roughly 82% were seen once. The clonotype comes from a male donor in good health and CMV-seronegative. The chain recombines TRBV5-1 with TRBJ1-2, with TRBD1 identical over 9 bases. The material sequenced was PBMCs. CDR3 amino acids: CASSPTGGNYGYTF. CDR3 sequence (DNA): TGCGCCAGCAGCCCAACAGGGGGCAACTATGGCTACACCTTC.